Following are 13 T cell receptor beta chains from one sample sequenced in a study of shared clonotypes between healthy human individuals (TCRdb year 2020). The library relied on the immunoSEQ multiplex PCR assay. In TCRdb, the immuneACCESS table is reduced to in-frame sequences with V and J assigned. These tables do not hold every clone; where another copy was compared, an unresolved V gene accounts for under half, and the others remain unexplained. The sample table shows under 850,000 clones, and 80% to 95% are seen once. 24% of the sample comes from the top ten. CD8 naive samples were obtained by positive selection for CCR7 among CD45RO-negative cells, yielding a CD45RA+CCR7+ population from which TemRA cells were excluded. The sequenced material came from naive CD8+ T cells sorted from blood. This specimen's cell subset or site label, per the study, means: CD45RA+CCR7+. These receptors all come from a man under 40 in good health.

The chain joins TRBV15 to TRBJ2-1, with D maybe TRBD2 (5 bases). Looked up from germline, CDR1 is LNHNV and CDR2 is YYDKDF (reference sequence). Trimming left V 3 bases short and J 2 bases short, with 14 bases between. The CDR3 is 16 amino acids. CDR3 loop: CATSSRGLVPYNEQFF. As DNA, the CDR3 is TGTGCCACCAGCAGTCGAGGGTTGGTCCCCTACAATGAGCAGTTCTTC.

This chain connects TRBV4-3 to TRBJ2-7; the D gene is possibly TRBD2 (6 bases). Trimming left V 1 base short and J 3 bases short, with 13 bases between. This CDR3 region has 15 residues. CDR1 LGHNA and CDR2 YSLEER come from the germline V gene. In nucleotides, the CDR3 is TGCGCCAGCAGCCAAGGACTAGTCGGATACTACGAGCAGTACTTC. Its translation: CASSQGLVGYYEQYF.

The chain couples TRBV2 to TRBJ2-7; no firm D call. The V end lost 2 bases, the J end lost 3 bases, and 8 bases lay between the germline ends. The CDR3 length is 13 residues. The germline V gene encodes CDR1 SNHLY and CDR2 FYNNEI. CDR3 sequence reads: CASSEFAGYEQYF. The DNA of the CDR3 is TGTGCCAGCAGTGAATTTGCAGGCTACGAGCAGTACTTC.

The V gene is TRBV11-1, the J gene TRBJ2-7, with 14 bases matching TRBD2. The CDR3 is 15 residues long. Per germline, CDR1 SGHAT and CDR2 FQDESV (reference sequence). With V trimmed by 5 bases and J by 5 bases, 5 bases remained unmatched. Here the CDR3 reads CASSAGLAGDDEQYF. The CDR3 bases are TGTGCCAGCAGCGCGGGACTAGCGGGAGACGACGAGCAGTACTTC. Full variable domain (rest looked up from reference TRBV11-1 and TRBJ2-7): EAEVAQSPRYKITEKSQAVAFWCDPISGHATLYWYRQILGQGPELLVQFQDESVVDDSQLPKDRFSAERLKGVDSTLKIQPAELGDSAMYLCASSAGLAGDDEQYFGPGTRLTVT.

The rearrangement links TRBV5-1 to TRBJ2-5; the match to TRBD1 covers 10 bases. The germline V gene has CDR1 SGHRS and CDR2 YFSETQ. The CDR3 sequence is 17 residues long. The V and J ends lost 1 base and 5 bases, in that order; junction bases with no gene match: 11. CDR3 DNA: TGCGCCAGCAGCTTGAGGGGACAGGGGCGAGTAGTTGAGACCCAGTACTTC. Protein product: CASSLRGQGRVVETQYF.

This chain connects TRBV7-6 to TRBJ1-4; D is undetermined. The germline gives CDR1 SGHVS, CDR2 FNYEAQ. Trimming removed 5 bases from V and 3 bases from J, with 13 bases in between. The CDR3 consists of 15 residues. Written as DNA, the CDR3 is TGTGCCAGCAGCCCGAGACCGAACCCTAATGAAAAACTGTTTTTT. It encodes CASSPRPNPNEKLFF.

With respect to this clone: A junction boundary mismatches the germline segment, possibly from a read error. The rearrangement joins TRBV7-7 to TRBJ2-7; possibly TRBD1 or TRBD2 for D (5 bases each). Germline CDR1 is SSHAT and CDR2 is FNYEAQ (reference sequence). CDR3 length: 14 amino acids. This chain's CDR3 is CASSLGDGPYEQYF. The CDR3 DNA reads TGTGCTAGCAGCTTAGGGGACGGACCCTACGAGCAGTACTTC.

The chain uses TRBV7-9 and TRBJ2-5, with TRBD2 matching 10 bases. J lost 6 bases, V lost 1 base, and 8 bases had no gene match. The CDR3 sequence is 16 residues long. CDR1 SEHNR and CDR2 FQNEAQ come from the germline V gene (reference sequence). The DNA for the CDR3 is TGTGCCAGCAGCTTAGGGGCTAGCGGGAGAGGCAAGACCCAGTACTTC. It codes for CASSLGASGRGKTQYF.

V and J are TRBV5-5 and TRBJ2-7; TRBD2 matches 9 bases. CDR3 length: 15 residues. The V gene end was trimmed by 2 bases and the J gene end by 2 bases; junction bases not matched to a gene: 5. Germline-derived CDR1 and CDR2 are SGHKS and YYEKEE (reference sequence). The CDR3 DNA follows: TGTGCCAGCAGCTTTTCTAGCGGGACAACCTACGAGCAGTACTTC. Protein product: CASSFSSGTTYEQYF.

V gene TRBV11-2 combines with J gene TRBJ2-5, with D possibly matching TRBD1 (5 bases). CDR1 SGHAT and CDR2 FQNNGV come from the germline V gene. The CDR3 is 16 residues long. V was pared by 5 bases and J by 7 bases, with 23 bases between. CDR3 in amino acids: CASSDIEMETAWTQYF. The CDR3 DNA follows: TGTGCCAGCAGCGACATCGAGATGGAGACAGCTTGGACCCAGTACTTC.

The chain couples TRBV2 to TRBJ2-1, with D maybe TRBD1 (6 bases). This CDR3 comprises 13 residues. The ends were cut back, 10 bases at V and 6 bases at J, with 16 bases in the middle. Germline loops: CDR1 SNHLY, CDR2 FYNNEI. DNA of the CDR3: TGTGCCACCCCTCCAGGGGTTGGCAATGAGCAGTTCTTC. Residues: CATPPGVGNEQFF.

The chain links TRBV2 to TRBJ2-1; tentative D call: TRBD2 (5 bases). Germline V gives CDR1 SNHLY, CDR2 FYNNEI. Trimming removed 7 bases at V and 0 bases at J, with 13 bases between. This CDR3 contains 15 residues. CDR3 in DNA: TGTGCCAGCATGACTACACCGAGCTCCTACAATGAGCAGTTCTTC. Translating gives CASMTTPSSYNEQFF.

The genes are TRBV19 and TRBJ2-7, with TRBD2 matching 11 bases. The V gene end was trimmed by 5 bases and the J gene end by 3 bases; junction bases not matched to a gene: 3. CDR3 size: 14 residues. Germline assignment: CDR1 LNHDA and CDR2 SQIVND (reference sequence). The CDR3 reads CASSGGTSGYEQYF. The CDR3 region has the DNA TGTGCCAGTAGTGGCGGGACTAGCGGCTACGAGCAGTACTTC.